The clone carrying this T cell receptor (beta chain) was detected many times. Its antigen is undetermined. Germline V gives CDR1 LNHDA, CDR2 SQIVND (reference sequence). The CDR3 runs to 12 residues. The ends were cut back, 6 bases at V and 2 bases at J, with 5 bases in the middle. This sample stems from a study of early T cells in non-severe SARS-CoV-2 infection. Whole-study context: Chains from this unsorted whole-blood bulk RNA could not be paired.

Overall study findings and caveats: A preference for anti-spike CD8 responses marked VDJdb matching, which missed private and CD4 specificities.

As part of library construction, unique molecular identifiers were attached to individual cDNA molecules. TCRdb independently ran MiXCR on the 5' RACE reads; one entry per CDR3 protein. The table has some 80,000 distinct CDR3 sequences, around 5% seen once. The chain joins TRBV19 to TRBJ1-5; no definite D call. This TCR was sampled from an adult who was a healthcare worker with PCR-confirmed SARS-CoV-2 infection or an uninfected control (not recorded which). This material consisted of whole blood, taken at baseline. CDR3 protein: CASRIGNQPQHF. CDR3 bases: TGTGCCAGTAGGATTGGCAATCAGCCCCAGCATTTT.